This TCR beta chain emerged from a study of healthy donors' naive CD4 and CD8 T cells (dated by TCRdb to the mid-2010s). About the investigation overall: Donor selection covered three age groups (20-25, 40-50 and 60-70 years) with several people in each, and the resulting cohort had a mean age of approximately 44 and was half female. For TCR alpha, a new primer set covering all functional IMGT alpha gene variants was designed, and the rest of the protocol matched the beta-chain workflow. Rearranged TCR alpha and beta chains from naive CD4+ and CD8+ T cells were sequenced in the study to test how TCR variation relates to lineage commitment. Peripheral blood mononuclear cells were obtained from approximately 19 unrelated, healthy individuals. The donors were HLA-typed by sequencing at HLA-A, -B, -C, -DRB1, -DQB1 and -DPB1, using the SBTexcellerator protocol, an ABI3130xl analyzer and SBTengine software. Here is what the overall study found, with its caveats: Possible repertoire bias from homeostatic proliferation of naive T cells was not directly addressed. V genes, J genes and CDR3 charge together appeared to explain around 12% of CD4/CD8 propensity variance, in a largely additive manner. Because the alpha and beta chains were sequenced in bulk, pairing them was not possible, and so effects of the combined chains went unevaluated. In both chains, CD4+ lineage was linked to a positively charged CDR3, whereas CD8+ lineage was linked to a negatively charged CDR3. Bias between naive CD4+ and CD8+ cells was reportedly observed for most V and J gene segments, consistently across donors and independently of HLA genotype.

The sequencing machine was a 454 GS FLX Titanium. TCR libraries were built from around 500 ng of total RNA with a previously published linear amplification protocol. Sequencing was performed on the Roche/454 Genome Sequencer with Titanium chemistry. In the original analysis: A total of more than 70,000 rearranged TCR alpha transcripts were sequenced from several of the healthy donors. Duplicate transcripts were removed, and each unique TCR clonotype was defined by its CDR3 junction following IMGT nomenclature. Using logistic regression in R 2.13.0, the researchers modeled CD4 versus CD8 status as a function of V and J genes, with an adjustment for donor effects and a Bonferroni correction for multiple testing. TCRdb's own reprocessing of the public reads used fastp at Q25 and MiXCR and kept productive beta chains. Each CDR3 protein gets just one entry, which takes the most common genes and DNA from the rows behind it. The V and J calls come from TCRdb's annotation, not from the publication. Across this sample there are about 200,000 distinct CDR3 sequences, with nearly 75% seen only once. The ten largest make up less than 2.5% of the sample.

Comments on this clonotype: Its target antigen remains unknown. Base qualities are not provided; no much larger clone lies one nucleotide away.

V is cut by 5 bases and J by 4 bases, and the space between the germline ends is 17 bases. The CDR3, from cysteine to phenylalanine, totals 15 residues. CDR3 DNA is the only sequence kept; it has 45 bases, read in frame from the first base. From a lookup of the germline V gene, CDR1 and CDR2 are SGHAT and FQNNGV. Cells with a CD4+CD8-CD45RO-CD45RA+ profile were isolated by FACS and defined as naive CD4+ T cells, and those with a CD8+CD4-CD45RA+CD27bright profile were defined as naive CD8+ T cells. Sorting used antibodies against CD4 (RPA-T4), CD8 (SK1), CD27 (O323), CD45RA (HI100) and CD45RO (UCHL1).

The sample taken for sequencing was naive CD4+ and CD8+ T cells sorted from blood, pooled from several donors. The sample's cell subset or site, from its label and the paper: FACS-sorted naive CD4+ (CD45RO-CD45RA+) and naive CD8+ (CD45RA+CD27bright) T cells. This receptor chain uses TRBV11-2 and TRBJ1-1; the D gene is not confidently resolved. The TCR originated in a pool of human donors in good health; the sample pools cells from several healthy donors. The DNA reads TGTGCCAGCAGCATAATGGTGGTTCAAGGCACTGAAGCTTTCTTT. The encoded protein is CASSIMVVQGTEAFF.